This TCR beta chain was documented in a study of cytomegalovirus exposure and HLA in healthy donors. V dropped 6 bases and J dropped 3; count of bases not matched to a gene: 6. The CDR3 sequence is 14 residues long. Germline-derived CDR1 and CDR2 are MNHEY and SVGAGI. PCR involved 60 Vbeta and 13 Jbeta primers. Profiling relied on immunoSEQ multiplex PCR, and the TCRdb table lists in-frame clones only, not all of them. The table lists 80,000 to 100,000 clones. The source material was PBMCs. The chain is built from TRBV6-5 and TRBJ2-5, with 8 bases matching TRBD2. This clonotype was obtained from a man aged 50-60 years in good health and CMV-seropositive. CDR3 DNA: TGTGCCAGCAGAAGAACGGGGGGGGAAGAGACCCAGTACTTC. Its protein product is CASRRTGGEETQYF.